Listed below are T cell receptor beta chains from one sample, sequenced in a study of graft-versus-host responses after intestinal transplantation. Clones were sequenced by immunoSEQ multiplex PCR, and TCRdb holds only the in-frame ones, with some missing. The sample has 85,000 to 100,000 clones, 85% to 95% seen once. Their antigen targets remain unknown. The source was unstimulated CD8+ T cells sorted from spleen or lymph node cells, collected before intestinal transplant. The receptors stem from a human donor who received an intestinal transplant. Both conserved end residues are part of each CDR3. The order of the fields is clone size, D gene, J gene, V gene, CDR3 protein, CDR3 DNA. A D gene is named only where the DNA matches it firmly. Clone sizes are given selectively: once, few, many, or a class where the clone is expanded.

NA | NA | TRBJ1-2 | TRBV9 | CASSVGGGNGGYTF | TGTGCCAGCAGCGTAGGGGGGGGTAATGGGGGCTACACCTTC
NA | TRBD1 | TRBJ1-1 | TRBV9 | CASSGLGQAPPGTEAFF | TGTGCCAGCAGCGGACTGGGACAGGCTCCCCCGGGCACTGAAGCTTTCTTT
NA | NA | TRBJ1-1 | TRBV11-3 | CASSLGDKNTEAFF | TGTGCCAGCAGCTTAGGGGACAAGAACACTGAAGCTTTCTTT
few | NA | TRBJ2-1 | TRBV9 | CASSAPDRLAYNEQFF | TGTGCCAGCAGCGCCCCAGACCGACTCGCCTACAATGAGCAGTTCTTC
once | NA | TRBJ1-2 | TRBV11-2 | CASSSTPGGSYGYTF | TGTGCCAGCAGCTCGACCCCGGGGGGGAGCTATGGCTACACCTTC
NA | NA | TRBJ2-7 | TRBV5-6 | CASSLVGSSYEQYF | TGTGCCAGCAGCTTGGTGGGCAGCTCCTACGAGCAGTACTTC
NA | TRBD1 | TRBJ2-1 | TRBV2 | CASSAQGADSYNEQFF | TGTGCCAGCAGTGCCCAGGGGGCAGACTCCTACAATGAGCAGTTCTTC
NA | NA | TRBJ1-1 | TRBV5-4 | CASGEGDTEAFF | TGTGCCTCTGGGGAGGGGGACACTGAAGCTTTCTTT
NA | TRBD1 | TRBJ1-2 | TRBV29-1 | CSVPAQGAYGYTF | TGCAGCGTTCCAGCACAGGGGGCCTATGGCTACACCTTC
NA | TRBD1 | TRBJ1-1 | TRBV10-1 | CASSTYRGYTEAFF | TGCGCCAGCAGTACCTACAGGGGTTACACTGAAGCTTTCTTT
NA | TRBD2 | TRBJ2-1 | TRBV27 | CASSLAGGLNEQFF | TGTGCCAGCAGCCTAGCGGGGGGCTTAAATGAGCAGTTCTTC
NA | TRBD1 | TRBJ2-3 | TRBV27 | CASSFWDSSTDTQYF | TGTGCCAGCAGTTTCTGGGACAGTAGCACAGATACGCAGTATTTT
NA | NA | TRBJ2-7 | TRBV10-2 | CASSNWEPYEQYF | TGCGCCAGCAGCAATTGGGAGCCGTACGAGCAGTACTTC
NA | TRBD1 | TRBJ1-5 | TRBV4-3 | CASSPCSQGRLSNQPQHF | TGCGCCAGCAGTCCCTGCTCACAGGGGAGATTGTCCAATCAGCCCCAGCATTTT
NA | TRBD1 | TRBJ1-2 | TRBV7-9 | CASRPTGIYGYTF | TGCGCCAGCAGGCCGACAGGGATCTATGGCTACACCTTC
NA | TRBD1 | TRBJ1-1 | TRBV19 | CASSKTPGQGVMNTEAFF | TGTGCCAGTAGTAAAACCCCGGGACAGGGGGTCATGAACACTGAAGCTTTCTTT
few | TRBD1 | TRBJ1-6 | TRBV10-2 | CASRDGQGELLPLHF | TGCGCCAGCAGGGACGGACAGGGAGAGTTGTTACCCCTCCACTTT
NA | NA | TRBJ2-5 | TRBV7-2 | CASSHLPVQETQYF | TGTGCCAGCAGTCACCTCCCGGTTCAAGAGACCCAGTACTTC
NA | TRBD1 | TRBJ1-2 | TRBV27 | CASSSRTGGYGYTF | TGTGCCAGCAGTTCGCGGACAGGGGGCTATGGCTACACCTTC
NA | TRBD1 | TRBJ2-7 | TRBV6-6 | CASSSDRDEQYF | TGTGCCAGCAGTTCAGACAGGGACGAGCAGTACTTC
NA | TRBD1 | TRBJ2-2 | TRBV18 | CASSPDRGQEGEGELFF | TGTGCCAGCTCACCGGACCGGGGACAGGAAGGTGAAGGGGAGCTGTTTTTT
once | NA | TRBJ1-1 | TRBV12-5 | CASGFTGYTEAFF | TGTGCTAGTGGTTTCACAGGATACACTGAAGCTTTCTTT
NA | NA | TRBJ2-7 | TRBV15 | CATSPRDSSYEQYF | TGTGCCACCAGCCCCCGGGACTCCAGCTACGAGCAGTACTTC
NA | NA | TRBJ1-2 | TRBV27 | CASSRTANYGYTF | TGTGCCAGCAGCCGAACAGCTAACTATGGCTACACCTTC
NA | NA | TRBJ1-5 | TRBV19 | CASSDRFSNQPQHF | TGTGCCAGTAGCGACAGGTTTAGCAATCAGCCCCAGCATTTT
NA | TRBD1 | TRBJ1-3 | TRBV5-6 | CASRQMGQRLQTGNTIYF | TGTGCCAGCAGGCAAATGGGACAGCGACTCCAAACTGGAAACACCATATATTTT
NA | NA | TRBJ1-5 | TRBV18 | CASSTAGGTFQHF | TGTGCCAGCTCTACCGCGGGGGGCACCTTTCAGCATTTT
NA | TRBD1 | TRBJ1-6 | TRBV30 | CAWSVETGGFSPLHF | TGTGCCTGGAGTGTAGAAACAGGGGGCTTTTCACCCCTCCACTTT
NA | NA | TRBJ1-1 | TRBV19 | CASSIGFSFEAFF | TGTGCCAGTAGTATAGGTTTCAGTTTTGAAGCTTTCTTT
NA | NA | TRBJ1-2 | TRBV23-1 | CASSPSRDYGYTF | TGCGCCAGCAGTCCCTCGAGGGATTATGGCTACACCTTC
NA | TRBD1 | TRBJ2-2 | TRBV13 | CASSRRQGVGTGELFF | TGTGCCAGCAGCCGGAGACAGGGGGTGGGCACCGGGGAGCTGTTTTTT
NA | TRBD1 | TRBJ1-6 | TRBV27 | CASSLSGGDWNSPLHF | TGTGCCAGCAGTTTATCAGGGGGCGACTGGAATTCACCCCTCCACTTT
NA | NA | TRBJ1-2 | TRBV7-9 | CASSRPLAGGDYGYTF | TGTGCCAGCAGCCGTCCCCTGGCCGGCGGGGACTATGGCTACACCTTC
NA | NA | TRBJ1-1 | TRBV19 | CASHSMSLPGTEAFF | TGTGCCAGTCACTCGATGAGTCTACCCGGCACTGAAGCTTTCTTT
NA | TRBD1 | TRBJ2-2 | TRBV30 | CAWNTGARTGELFF | TGTGCCTGGAATACAGGGGCGCGTACCGGGGAGCTGTTTTTT
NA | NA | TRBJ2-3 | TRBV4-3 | CASSQAQGDADTQYF | TGCGCCAGCAGCCAAGCACAGGGTGACGCAGATACGCAGTATTTT
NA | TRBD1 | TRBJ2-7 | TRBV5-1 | CASSAGQGNIYEQYF | TGCGCCAGCAGCGCCGGACAGGGGAATATCTACGAGCAGTACTTC